This passage covers 22 T cell receptor beta chains from one sample sequenced in a study of identical twins. TCRdb used MiXCR to reprocess the 5' RACE reads, holding one entry per CDR3 protein. The table shows roughly 480,000 distinct CDR3 sequences, with more than 20% occurring only once. These sequences were also reported in another study, on T cells expressing NK-cell markers.

Input material: CD4+ T cells sorted from blood. The receptors were sampled from a woman in her late teens or twenties in good health.

The chain has TRBV2 and TRBJ2-2, with a possible D match to TRBD2 (6 bases). Germline loops: CDR1 SNHLY, CDR2 FYNNEI. Trimming stripped 5 bases from V and 1 base from J, with 11 bases between. The CDR3 runs to 15 residues. CDR3: CASSRPSENTGELFF. The CDR3 DNA reads TGTGCCAGCAGTCGGCCTAGCGAGAACACCGGGGAGCTGTTTTTT.

This chain joins TRBV6-1 and TRBJ2-7; D possibly corresponds to TRBD2 (6 bases). The CDR3 sequence is 14 residues long. Germline loops: CDR1 MNHNS, CDR2 SASEGT. The V end was cut by 6 bases, the J end by 2 bases, with 14 bases between. The CDR3 is CASSGGTATYEQYF. As DNA, the CDR3 is TGTGCCAGCAGCGGCGGGACGGCTACCTACGAGCAGTACTTC.

The genes are TRBV11-2 and TRBJ2-2; D is uncertain. Germline V gene sequence: CDR1 SGHAT, CDR2 FQNNGV. This CDR3 comprises 11 residues. V was clipped by 9 bases and J by 6 bases, with 8 bases between them. This CDR3 is CASPPAGELFF. DNA for the CDR3: TGTGCCAGTCCCCCAGCCGGGGAGCTGTTTTTT.

The V and J genes are TRBV20-1 and TRBJ2-1; 11 positions match TRBD1. The germline V gene encodes CDR1 DFQATT and CDR2 SNEGSKA (reference sequence). V was pared by 5 bases and J by 6 bases, with 6 bases of the junction left unmatched. CDR3 length equals 14 residues. The CDR3 sequence: CSASDRGQVNEQFF. CDR3 nucleotides: TGCAGTGCTTCGGACAGGGGGCAAGTCAATGAGCAGTTCTTC.

The chain couples TRBV12-3 or TRBV12-4 to TRBJ1-1; D remains ambiguous. The CDR3 extends over 13 amino acids. Trimming cost V 1 base and J 8 bases, with 11 bases left between them. CDR3 nucleotide sequence: TGTGCCAGCAGTTTAGTTCGGAATGGGGAAGCTTTCTTT. Its translation is CASSLVRNGEAFF.

This clonotype appeared a few times. The chain employs TRBV5-1 and TRBJ2-3, with 9 bases aligning to TRBD2. The CDR3 extends over 14 amino acids. Per germline, CDR1 SGHRS and CDR2 YFSETQ. Trimming took 9 bases from V and 1 from J; bases not matched to a gene: 6. The CDR3 DNA sequence: TGCGCCACCCAGGCGGGGGGGGGCACAGATACGCAGTATTTT. It encodes CATQAGGGTDTQYF. The whole variable domain, filled in from reference TRBV5-1 and TRBJ2-3, reads KAGVTQTPRYLIKTRGQQVTLSCSPISGHRSVSWYQQTPGQGLQFLFEYFSETQRNKGNFPGRFSGRQFSNSRSEMNVSTLELGDSALYLCATQAGGGTDTQYFGPGTRLTVL.

In its sample, this clonotype was seen a few times. The rearrangement joins TRBV6-6 to TRBJ2-1, with D hard to call. V was cut by 0 bases and J by 8 bases, with 5 bases left in between. Germline values: CDR1 MNHNY, CDR2 SVGAGI (reference sequence). The CDR3 covers 12 residues. The CDR3 DNA follows: TGTGCCAGCAGTTACTCGACGTATGAGCAGTTCTTC. This sequence encodes CASSYSTYEQFF.

This clonotype was picked up a small number of times. The rearrangement joins TRBV12-3 or TRBV12-4 to TRBJ2-3; D not certain. V gave up 4 bases and J gave up 2 bases, with 7 bases separating them. CDR3 length: 13 amino acids. The chain's CDR3 is CASSYSNTDTQYF. The CDR3 region has the DNA TGTGCCAGCAGTTACAGCAACACAGATACGCAGTATTTT.

This chain connects TRBV20-1 to TRBJ2-1, with 13 bases aligning to TRBD2. Germline loops: CDR1 DFQATT, CDR2 SNEGSKA (reference sequence). Unmatched junction bases numbered 23, after V lost 6 bases and J lost 3 bases. The CDR3 covers 21 residues. Written as DNA, the CDR3 is TGCAGTGCAAAAACCTTCGAAGCCGGACAGGGGACTAGCGGGGACTACAATGAGCAGTTCTTC. Amino acids: CSAKTFEAGQGTSGDYNEQFF.

V usage is TRBV18 and J usage is TRBJ2-7; 7 positions match TRBD2. Germline V lookup: CDR1 KGHSH, CDR2 LQKENI. This CDR3 has 14 residues. The J segment lost 2 bases and the V segment lost 6 bases, leaving 7 bases of the junction unmatched. Here the CDR3 reads CASSQSGATYEQYF. The CDR3 region has the DNA TGTGCCAGCTCCCAGAGCGGGGCTACCTACGAGCAGTACTTC.

The chain combines TRBV7-7 with TRBJ2-7; D uncertain. The V end was cut by 5 bases, the J end by 7 bases, with 15 bases between. The CDR3 has 13 amino acids. Germline V CDR1 and CDR2: SSHAT, FNYEAQ (reference sequence). As DNA, the CDR3 is TGTGCCAGCAGCCCAGGAGTCCCCAGGGAGCAGTACTTC. Encoded protein: CASSPGVPREQYF.

The chain couples TRBV9 to TRBJ1-2; no reliable D call. Trimming removed 2 bases from V and 7 bases from J, with 12 bases in between. Germline loops: CDR1 SGDLS, CDR2 YYNGEE. The CDR3 is 13 residues long. Here the CDR3 reads CASSVGGVGGYTF. The CDR3 DNA is TGTGCCAGCAGCGTTGGCGGGGTTGGTGGCTACACCTTC.

The J gene is TRBJ1-2, the V gene TRBV20-1; D may be TRBD1 (6 bases). Germline V gene lookup returns CDR1 DFQATT and CDR2 SNEGSKA (reference sequence). Trimming took off 1 base at V and 4 bases at J, with 16 bases between the two ends. This CDR3 contains 15 residues. The CDR3 region has the DNA TGCAGTGCTAGAGTCGTATTGACAGGCCCCTATGGCTACACCTTC. This codes for CSARVVLTGPYGYTF.

This chain links TRBV12-3 or TRBV12-4 with TRBJ1-1; 9 bases are a match to TRBD1. With 5 bases clipped from V and 4 bases from J, the junction kept 5 bases outside the gene matches. CDR3 length: 14 residues. The CDR3 reads CASSNRGRITEAFF. The CDR3 bases are TGTGCCAGCAGTAACAGGGGGCGCATCACTGAAGCTTTCTTT.

The V call is TRBV14, the J call TRBJ2-1; unclear D gene. This CDR3 is 15 amino acids long. Germline assignment: CDR1 SGHDN and CDR2 FVKESK. The V end lost 1 base, the J end lost 0 bases, and 7 bases lay between the germline ends. The CDR3, as DNA: TGTGCCAGCAGCCAAGGTCCCACCTCCTACAATGAGCAGTTCTTC. Residues: CASSQGPTSYNEQFF. Full variable domain (remainder filled in from reference TRBV14 and TRBJ2-1): EAGVTQFPSHSVIEKGQTVTLRCDPISGHDNLYWYRRVMGKEIKFLLHFVKESKQDESGMPNNRFLAERTGGTYSTLKVQPAELEDSGVYFCASSQGPTSYNEQFFGPGTRLTVL.

The sample holds one count of this clonotype. V and J are TRBV11-3 and TRBJ2-7, with TRBD2 as a possible D gene (6 bases). Germline V gene data show CDR1 as SGHNT and CDR2 as YENEEA. The CDR3 extends over 13 amino acids. V lost 8 bases to trimming and J lost 0 bases, with 11 bases between them. CDR3 bases: TGTGCCAGCCGTGGGGGGATCTCCTACGAGCAGTACTTC. Amino acids: CASRGGISYEQYF. Looking up the rest from reference TRBV11-3 and TRBJ2-7 gives the full variable domain: EAGVVQSPRYKIIEKKQPVAFWCNPISGHNTLYWYLQNLGQGPELLIRYENEEAVDDSQLPKDRFSAERLKGVDSTLKIQPAELGDSAVYLCASRGGISYEQYFGPGTRLTVT.

The rearrangement uses TRBV3-1 and TRBJ2-7; no definite D call. This CDR3 has 14 residues. V gave up 2 bases and J gave up 5 bases, with 13 bases separating them. Germline V gene lookup returns CDR1 LGHDT and CDR2 YNNKEL (reference sequence). The CDR3 loop is CASSQQWAFNEQYF. CDR3 nucleotide sequence: TGTGCCAGCAGCCAACAGTGGGCGTTCAACGAGCAGTACTTC.

This clonotype came up a few times. The genes are TRBV29-1 and TRBJ2-5, with unresolved D. Germline V lookup: CDR1 SQVTM, CDR2 ANQGSEA. V lost 3 bases and J 3 bases, leaving 8 bases between the germline ends. The CDR3 sequence is 12 residues long. This CDR3 is CSVDNQEETQYF. The CDR3 bases are TGCAGCGTTGATAACCAGGAAGAGACCCAGTACTTC.

V usage is TRBV5-1 and J usage is TRBJ2-2; TRBD1 might be the D (5 bases). CDR3 length equals 14 residues. Germline V gene lookup returns CDR1 SGHRS and CDR2 YFSETQ. V was cut by 3 bases and J by 1 base, with 7 bases left in between. The CDR3 here is CASSSRVNTGELFF. The CDR3 DNA sequence: TGCGCCAGCAGCTCCAGGGTGAACACCGGGGAGCTGTTTTTT.

This clonotype was seen only a few times. The rearrangement joins TRBV6-1 to TRBJ1-1; D remains ambiguous. Germline CDR1 and CDR2: MNHNS and SASEGT. This CDR3 has 14 amino acids. Trimming left V 7 bases short and J 6 bases short, with 18 bases between. The CDR3 spells CASKSWLPGAEAFF. CDR3 in DNA: TGTGCCAGCAAATCGTGGCTCCCGGGCGCTGAAGCTTTCTTT.

The table lists this clonotype with many counts. An end of the junction differs from the germline gene, which may be a read error. The V gene is TRBV5-1, the J gene TRBJ1-5, with 7 bases aligning to TRBD1. Germline V lookup: CDR1 SGHRS, CDR2 YFSETQ. The CDR3 is 13 amino acids. CDR3 coding DNA: TGTGCCAGCAGCTTAGACAGGGATCAGCCCCAGCATTTT. It yields the protein CASSLDRDQPQHF.

The chain is built from TRBV7-9 and TRBJ2-3, with 7 bases that match TRBD2. This CDR3 has 17 amino acids. Germline-derived CDR1 and CDR2 are SEHNR and FQNEAQ (reference sequence). After removal of 0 bases from V and 6 bases from J, the junction contained 12 bases not matched to a gene. This CDR3 reads CASSLALEGGPTDTQYF. CDR3 nucleotides: TGTGCCAGCAGCTTAGCGCTGGAGGGAGGGCCAACGGATACGCAGTATTTT.